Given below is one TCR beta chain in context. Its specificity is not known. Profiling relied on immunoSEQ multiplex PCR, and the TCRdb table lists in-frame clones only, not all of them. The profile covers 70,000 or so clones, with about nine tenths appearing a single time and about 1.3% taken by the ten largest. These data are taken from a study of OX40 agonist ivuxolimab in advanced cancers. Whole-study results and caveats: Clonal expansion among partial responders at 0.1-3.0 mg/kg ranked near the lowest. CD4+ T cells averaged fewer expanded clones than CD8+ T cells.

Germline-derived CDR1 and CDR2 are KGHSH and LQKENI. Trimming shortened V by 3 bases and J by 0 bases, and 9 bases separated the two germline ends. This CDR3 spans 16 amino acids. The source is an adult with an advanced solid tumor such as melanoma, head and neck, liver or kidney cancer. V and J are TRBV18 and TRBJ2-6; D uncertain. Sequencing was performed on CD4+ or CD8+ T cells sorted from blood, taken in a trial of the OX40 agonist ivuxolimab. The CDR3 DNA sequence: TGTGCCAGCTCACCGTTTGAGGACTCTGGGGCCAACGTCCTGACTTTC. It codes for CASSPFEDSGANVLTF.